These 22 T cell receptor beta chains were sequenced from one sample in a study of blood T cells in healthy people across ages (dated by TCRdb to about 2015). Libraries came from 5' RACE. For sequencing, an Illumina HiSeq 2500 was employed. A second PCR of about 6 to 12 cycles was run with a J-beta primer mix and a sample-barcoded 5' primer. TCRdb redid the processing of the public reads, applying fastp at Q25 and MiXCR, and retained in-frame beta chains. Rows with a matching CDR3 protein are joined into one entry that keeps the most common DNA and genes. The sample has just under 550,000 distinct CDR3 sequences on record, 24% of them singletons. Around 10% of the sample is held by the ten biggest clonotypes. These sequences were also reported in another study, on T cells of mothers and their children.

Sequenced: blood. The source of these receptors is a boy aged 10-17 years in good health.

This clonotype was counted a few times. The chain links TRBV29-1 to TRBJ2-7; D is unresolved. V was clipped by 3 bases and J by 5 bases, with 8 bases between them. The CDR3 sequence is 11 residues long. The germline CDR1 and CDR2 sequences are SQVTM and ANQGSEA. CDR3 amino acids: CSVDHGDEQYF. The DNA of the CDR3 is TGCAGCGTTGATCATGGGGACGAGCAGTACTTC.

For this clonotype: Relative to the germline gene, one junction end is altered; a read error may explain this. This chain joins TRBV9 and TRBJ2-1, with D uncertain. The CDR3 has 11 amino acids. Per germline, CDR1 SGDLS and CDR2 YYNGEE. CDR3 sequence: CASSVDSERIF. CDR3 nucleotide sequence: TGTGCCAGCAGCGTAGACTCAGAGAGAATCTTC.

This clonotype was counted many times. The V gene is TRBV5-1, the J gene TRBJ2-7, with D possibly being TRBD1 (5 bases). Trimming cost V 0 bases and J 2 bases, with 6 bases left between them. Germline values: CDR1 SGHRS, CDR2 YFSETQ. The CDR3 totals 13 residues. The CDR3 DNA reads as TGCGCCAGCAGCTTGGCAGGGACCTACGAGCAGTACTTC. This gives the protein CASSLAGTYEQYF.

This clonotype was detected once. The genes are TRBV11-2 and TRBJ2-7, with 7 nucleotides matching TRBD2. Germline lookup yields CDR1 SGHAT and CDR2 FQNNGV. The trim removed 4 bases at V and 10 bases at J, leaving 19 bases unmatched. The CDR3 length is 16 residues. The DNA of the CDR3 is TGTGCCAGCAGCTCCTCGTATGCGGGGGTTCAAGAGGCCCAGTACTTC. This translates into CASSSSYAGVQEAQYF.

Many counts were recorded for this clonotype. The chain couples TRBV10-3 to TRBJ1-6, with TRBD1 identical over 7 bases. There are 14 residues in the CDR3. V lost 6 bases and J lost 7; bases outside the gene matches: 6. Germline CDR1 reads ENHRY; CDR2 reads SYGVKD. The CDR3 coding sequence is TGTGCCATCAGGGGGACAGTCAACAATTCACCCCTCCACTTT. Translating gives CAIRGTVNNSPLHF.

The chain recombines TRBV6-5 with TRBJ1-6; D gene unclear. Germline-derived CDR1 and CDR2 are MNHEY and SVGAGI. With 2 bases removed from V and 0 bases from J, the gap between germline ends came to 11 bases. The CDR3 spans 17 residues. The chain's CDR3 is CASSYSGRSSYNSPLHF. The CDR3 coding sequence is TGTGCCAGCAGTTACAGCGGCAGGAGCTCCTATAATTCACCCCTCCACTTT.

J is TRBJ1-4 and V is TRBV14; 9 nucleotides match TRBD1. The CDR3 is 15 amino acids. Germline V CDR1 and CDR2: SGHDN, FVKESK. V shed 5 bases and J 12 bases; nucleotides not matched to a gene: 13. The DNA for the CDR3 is TGTGCCAGCAGCTACCGGGACAGGGATCTGTCTGAACTGTTTTTT. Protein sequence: CASSYRDRDLSELFF. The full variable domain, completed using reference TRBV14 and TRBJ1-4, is EAGVTQFPSHSVIEKGQTVTLRCDPISGHDNLYWYRRVMGKEIKFLLHFVKESKQDESGMPNNRFLAERTGGTYSTLKVQPAELEDSGVYFCASSYRDRDLSELFFGSGTQLSVL.

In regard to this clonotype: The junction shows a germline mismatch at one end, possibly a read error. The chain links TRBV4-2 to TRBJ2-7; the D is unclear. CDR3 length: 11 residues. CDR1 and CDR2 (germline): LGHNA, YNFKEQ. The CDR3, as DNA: TGTGCCAGCAGCCAAGATGGGATATTTAACTTC. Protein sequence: CASSQDGIFNF.

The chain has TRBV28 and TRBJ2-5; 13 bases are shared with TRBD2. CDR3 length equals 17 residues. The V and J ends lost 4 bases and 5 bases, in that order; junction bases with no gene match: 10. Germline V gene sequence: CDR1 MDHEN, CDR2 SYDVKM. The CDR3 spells CASSSRLAGGEAETQYF. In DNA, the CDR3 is TGTGCCAGCAGTTCAAGACTAGCGGGAGGAGAGGCGGAGACCCAGTACTTC.

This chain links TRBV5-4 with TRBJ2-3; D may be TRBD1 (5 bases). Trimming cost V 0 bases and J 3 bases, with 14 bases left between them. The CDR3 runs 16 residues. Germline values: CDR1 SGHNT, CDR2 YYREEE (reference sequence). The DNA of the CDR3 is TGTGCCAGCAGCTTGGGAATAGGGGCCAGGACAGATACGCAGTATTTT. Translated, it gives CASSLGIGARTDTQYF.

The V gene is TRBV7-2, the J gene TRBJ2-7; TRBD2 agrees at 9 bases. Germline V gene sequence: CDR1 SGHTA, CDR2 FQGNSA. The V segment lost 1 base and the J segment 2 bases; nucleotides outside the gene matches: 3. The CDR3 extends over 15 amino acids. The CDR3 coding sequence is TGTGCCAGCAGCTTAGTGGCTAGCGGGGCCTACGAGCAGTACTTC. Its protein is CASSLVASGAYEQYF.

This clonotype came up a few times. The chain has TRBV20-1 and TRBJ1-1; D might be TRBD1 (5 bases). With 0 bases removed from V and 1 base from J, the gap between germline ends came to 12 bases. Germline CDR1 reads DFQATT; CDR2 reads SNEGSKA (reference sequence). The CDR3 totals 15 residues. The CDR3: CSARESGTGNTEAFF. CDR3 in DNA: TGCAGTGCTAGAGAGAGTGGGACGGGGAACACTGAAGCTTTCTTT.

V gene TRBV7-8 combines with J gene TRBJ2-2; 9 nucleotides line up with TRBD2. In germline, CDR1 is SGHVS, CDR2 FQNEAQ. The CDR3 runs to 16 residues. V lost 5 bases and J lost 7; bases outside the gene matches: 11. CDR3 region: CASSIGRGGLGGELFF. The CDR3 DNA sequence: TGTGCCAGCAGCATAGGGCGGGGGGGCCTTGGCGGGGAGCTGTTTTTT.

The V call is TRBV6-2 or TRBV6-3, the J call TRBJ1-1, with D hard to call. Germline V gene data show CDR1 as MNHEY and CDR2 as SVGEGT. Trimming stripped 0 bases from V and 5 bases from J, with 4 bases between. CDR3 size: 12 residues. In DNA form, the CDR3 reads TGTGCCAGCAGTTACTCTTTTACTGAAGCTTTCTTT. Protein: CASSYSFTEAFF.

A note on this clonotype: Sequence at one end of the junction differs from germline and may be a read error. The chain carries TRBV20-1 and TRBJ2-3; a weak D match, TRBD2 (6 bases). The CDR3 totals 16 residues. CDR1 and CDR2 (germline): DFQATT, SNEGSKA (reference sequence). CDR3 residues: CSARVVLATSTDTQYF. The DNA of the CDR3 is TGCAGTGCCAGAGTCGTCCTAGCGACTAGCACAGATACGCAGTATTTT.

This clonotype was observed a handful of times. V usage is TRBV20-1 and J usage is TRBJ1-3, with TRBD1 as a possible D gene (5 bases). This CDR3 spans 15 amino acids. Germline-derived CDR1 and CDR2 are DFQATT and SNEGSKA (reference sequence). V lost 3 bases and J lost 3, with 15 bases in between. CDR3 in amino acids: CSASQGMEGGNTIYF. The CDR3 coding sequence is TGCAGTGCTAGTCAGGGAATGGAGGGTGGAAACACCATATATTTT.

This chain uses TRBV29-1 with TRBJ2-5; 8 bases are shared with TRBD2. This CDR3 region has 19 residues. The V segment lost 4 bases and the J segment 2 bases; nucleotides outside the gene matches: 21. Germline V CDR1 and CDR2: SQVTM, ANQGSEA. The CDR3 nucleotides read TGCAGCGTTGCTCCCTTGGGGTATCTGGCGGGAGGTCGGCAAGAGACCCAGTACTTC. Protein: CSVAPLGYLAGGRQETQYF.

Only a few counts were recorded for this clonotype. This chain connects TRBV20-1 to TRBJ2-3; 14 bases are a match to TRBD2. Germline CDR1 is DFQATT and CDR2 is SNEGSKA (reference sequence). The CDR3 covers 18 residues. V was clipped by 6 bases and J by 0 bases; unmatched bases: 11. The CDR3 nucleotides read TGCAGTGCAAACGGACTAGCGGGAGGACACACTAGCACAGATACGCAGTATTTT. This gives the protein CSANGLAGGHTSTDTQYF.

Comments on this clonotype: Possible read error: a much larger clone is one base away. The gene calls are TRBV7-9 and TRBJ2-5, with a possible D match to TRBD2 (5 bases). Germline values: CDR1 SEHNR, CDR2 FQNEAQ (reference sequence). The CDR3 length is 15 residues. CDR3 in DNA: TGTGCCAGCAGCTTCGGCGCCCGGGGTCGCGAGACCCAGCACTTC. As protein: CASSFGARGRETQHF.

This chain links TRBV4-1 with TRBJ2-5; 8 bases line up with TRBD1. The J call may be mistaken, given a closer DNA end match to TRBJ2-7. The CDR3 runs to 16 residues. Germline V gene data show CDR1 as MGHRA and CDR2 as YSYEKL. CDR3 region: CASSQSDRAIIYEQYF. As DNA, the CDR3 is TGCGCCAGCAGCCAGTCGGACAGGGCGATTATCTACGAGCAGTACTTC.

The CDR3 bases are TGCGCCAGCAGCCAAGTGATCCGGTACTATTCACCCCTCCACTTT. Amino acid sequence: CASSQVIRYYSPLHF. The chain has TRBV4-3 and TRBJ1-6; unclear D gene. CDR1 is LGHNA, CDR2 YSLEER, per germline. Trimming stripped 1 base from V and 8 bases from J, with 12 bases between. This CDR3 has 15 residues.

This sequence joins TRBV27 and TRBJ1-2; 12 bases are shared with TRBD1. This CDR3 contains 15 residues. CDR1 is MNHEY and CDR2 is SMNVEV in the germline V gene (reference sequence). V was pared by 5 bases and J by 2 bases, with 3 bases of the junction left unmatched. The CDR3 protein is CASSEGTGGNYGYTF. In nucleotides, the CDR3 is TGTGCCAGCAGTGAGGGGACAGGGGGCAACTATGGCTACACCTTC.